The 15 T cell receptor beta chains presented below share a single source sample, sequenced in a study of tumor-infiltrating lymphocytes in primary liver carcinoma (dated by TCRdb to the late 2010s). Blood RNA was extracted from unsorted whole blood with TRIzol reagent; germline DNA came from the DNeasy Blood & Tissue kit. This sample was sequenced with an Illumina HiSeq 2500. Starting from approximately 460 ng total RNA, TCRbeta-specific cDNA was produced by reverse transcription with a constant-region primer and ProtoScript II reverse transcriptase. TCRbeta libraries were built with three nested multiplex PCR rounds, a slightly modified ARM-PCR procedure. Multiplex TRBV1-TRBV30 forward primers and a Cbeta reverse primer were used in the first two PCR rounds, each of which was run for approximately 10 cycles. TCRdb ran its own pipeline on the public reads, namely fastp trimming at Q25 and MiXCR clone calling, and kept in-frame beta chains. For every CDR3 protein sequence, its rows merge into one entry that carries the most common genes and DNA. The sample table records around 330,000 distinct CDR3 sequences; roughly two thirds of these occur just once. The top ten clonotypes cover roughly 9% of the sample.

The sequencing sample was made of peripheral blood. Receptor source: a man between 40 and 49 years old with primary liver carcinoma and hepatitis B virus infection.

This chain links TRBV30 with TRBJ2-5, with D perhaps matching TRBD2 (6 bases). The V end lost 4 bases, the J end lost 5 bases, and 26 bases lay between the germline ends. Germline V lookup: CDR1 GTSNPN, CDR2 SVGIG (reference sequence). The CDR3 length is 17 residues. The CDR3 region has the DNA TGTGCCTGGATGGGGCGGGGTCCCCAGCATAGTAGGGAGACCCAGTACTTC. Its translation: CAWMGRGPQHSRETQYF.

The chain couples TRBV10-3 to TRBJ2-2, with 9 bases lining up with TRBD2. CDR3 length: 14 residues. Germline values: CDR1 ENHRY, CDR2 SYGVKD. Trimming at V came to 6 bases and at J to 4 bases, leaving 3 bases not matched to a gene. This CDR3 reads CAISGSGSTGELFF. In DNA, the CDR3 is TGTGCCATCAGCGGTAGCGGGAGCACCGGGGAGCTGTTTTTT.

CDR3 DNA sequence: TGTGCCAGCAGCTCCGGATCCCGCGAGCGCAATGAGCAGTTCTTC. Its protein is CASSSGSRERNEQFF. The rearrangement links TRBV5-6 to TRBJ2-1; no firm D call. Trimming took 3 bases from V and 6 from J, leaving 16 bases between them. This CDR3 has 15 amino acids. The germline CDR1 and CDR2 sequences are SGHDT and YYEEEE.

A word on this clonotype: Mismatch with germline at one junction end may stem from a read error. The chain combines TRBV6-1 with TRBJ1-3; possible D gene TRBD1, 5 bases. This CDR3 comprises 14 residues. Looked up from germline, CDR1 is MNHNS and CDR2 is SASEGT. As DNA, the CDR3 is TGCGCCAACCGTGAATCTACAGGTCGAAACACCATATATTTT. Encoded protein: CANRESTGRNTIYF.

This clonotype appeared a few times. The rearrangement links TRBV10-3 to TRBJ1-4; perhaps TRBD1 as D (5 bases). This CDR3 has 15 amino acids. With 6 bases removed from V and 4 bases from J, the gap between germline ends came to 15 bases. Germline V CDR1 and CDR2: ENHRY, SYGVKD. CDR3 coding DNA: TGTGCCATCAGGACTGGGGCGGGGATTAATGAAAAACTGTTTTTT. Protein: CAIRTGAGINEKLFF.

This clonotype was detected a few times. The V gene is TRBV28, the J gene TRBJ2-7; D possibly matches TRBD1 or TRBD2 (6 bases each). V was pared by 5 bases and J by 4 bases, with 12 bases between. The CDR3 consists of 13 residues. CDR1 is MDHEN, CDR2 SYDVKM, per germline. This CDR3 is CASSLTGRYEQYF. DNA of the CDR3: TGTGCCAGCAGTCTTACAGGGAGGTACGAGCAGTACTTC.

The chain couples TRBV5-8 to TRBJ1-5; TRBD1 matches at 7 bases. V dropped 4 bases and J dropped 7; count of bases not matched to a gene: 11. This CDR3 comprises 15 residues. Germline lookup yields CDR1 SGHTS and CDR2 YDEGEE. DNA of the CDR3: TGTGCCAGCAGCGTGCAGGGGGGCGCCCAACAGCCCCAGCATTTT. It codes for CASSVQGGAQQPQHF.

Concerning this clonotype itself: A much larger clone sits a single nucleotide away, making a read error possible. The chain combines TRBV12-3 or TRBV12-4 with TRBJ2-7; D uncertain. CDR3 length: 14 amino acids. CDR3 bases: TGTGCCAGCAGCCGGCCAGGCCCCTCCTACGAGGAGTACTTC. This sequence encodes CASSRPGPSYEEYF.

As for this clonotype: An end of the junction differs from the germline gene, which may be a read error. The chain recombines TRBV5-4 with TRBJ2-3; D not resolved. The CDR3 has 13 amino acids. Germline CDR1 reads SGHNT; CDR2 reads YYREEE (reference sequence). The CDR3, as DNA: TGTGACAGCAGCTCGACCATCACAGATACGCAGTATTTT. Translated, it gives CDSSSTITDTQYF.

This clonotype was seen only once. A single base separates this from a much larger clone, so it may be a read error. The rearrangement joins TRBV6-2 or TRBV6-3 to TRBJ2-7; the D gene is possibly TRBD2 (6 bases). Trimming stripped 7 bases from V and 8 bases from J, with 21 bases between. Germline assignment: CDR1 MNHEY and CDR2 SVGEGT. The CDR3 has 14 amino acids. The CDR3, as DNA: TGTGCCAGCAACCCTGGAGGGGTTAGAGGCAAGCAGTACTTC. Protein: CASNPGGVRGKQYF.

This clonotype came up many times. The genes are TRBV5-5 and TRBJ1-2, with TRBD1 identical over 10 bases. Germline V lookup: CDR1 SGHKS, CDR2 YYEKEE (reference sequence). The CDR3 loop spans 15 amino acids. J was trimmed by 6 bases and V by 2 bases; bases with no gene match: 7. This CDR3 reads CASSFGTGEGNGYTF. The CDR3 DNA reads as TGTGCCAGCAGCTTTGGGACAGGGGAAGGGAATGGCTACACCTTC.

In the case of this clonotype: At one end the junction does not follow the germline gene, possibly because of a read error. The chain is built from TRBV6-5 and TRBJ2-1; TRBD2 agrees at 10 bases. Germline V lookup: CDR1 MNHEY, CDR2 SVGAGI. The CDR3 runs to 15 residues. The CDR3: CASHSGRRVGGEQLF. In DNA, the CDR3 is TGTGCCAGTCATAGCGGGAGGCGGGTAGGTGGTGAGCAGCTCTTC.

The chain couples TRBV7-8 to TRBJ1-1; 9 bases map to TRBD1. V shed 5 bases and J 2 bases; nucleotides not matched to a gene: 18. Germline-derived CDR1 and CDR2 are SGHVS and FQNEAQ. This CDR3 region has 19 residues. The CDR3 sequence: CASSVVRTGGPPRNTEAFF. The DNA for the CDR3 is TGTGCCAGCAGCGTTGTCCGAACAGGGGGCCCTCCCCGCAACACTGAAGCTTTCTTT.

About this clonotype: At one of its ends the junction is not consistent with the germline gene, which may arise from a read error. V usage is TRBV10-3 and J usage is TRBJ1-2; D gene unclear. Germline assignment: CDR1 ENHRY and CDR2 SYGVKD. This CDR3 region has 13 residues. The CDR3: CAIIESRSYGYTF. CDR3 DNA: TGTGCCATCATTGAGTCGAGGAGCTATGGCTACACCTTC.

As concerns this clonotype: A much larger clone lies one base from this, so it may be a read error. The chain's CDR3 is CVSSLAGTGTEAFF. The CDR3 DNA is TGTGTCAGCAGTTTAGCGGGGACAGGCACTGAAGCTTTCTTT. The chain combines TRBV12-3 or TRBV12-4 with TRBJ1-1; TRBD1 matches at 8 bases. The CDR3 is 14 residues long.